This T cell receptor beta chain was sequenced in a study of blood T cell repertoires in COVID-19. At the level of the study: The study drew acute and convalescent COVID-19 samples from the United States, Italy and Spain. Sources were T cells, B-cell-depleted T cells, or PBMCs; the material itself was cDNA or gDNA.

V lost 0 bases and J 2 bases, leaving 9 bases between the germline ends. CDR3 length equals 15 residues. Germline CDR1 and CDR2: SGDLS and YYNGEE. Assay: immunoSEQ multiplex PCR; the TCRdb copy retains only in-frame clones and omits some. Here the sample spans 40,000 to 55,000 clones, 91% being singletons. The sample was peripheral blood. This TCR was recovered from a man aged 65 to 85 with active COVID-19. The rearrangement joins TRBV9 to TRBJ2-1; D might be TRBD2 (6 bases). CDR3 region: CASSVAGGTYNEQFF. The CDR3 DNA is TGTGCCAGCAGCGTAGCCGGGGGTACCTACAATGAGCAGTTCTTC.